These 6 T cell receptor beta chains were all obtained from the same sample, sequenced in a study of beta chain features in type 1 diabetes. Whole-study results and caveats: Shorter TCRB CDR3s, moderately but significantly so, were found in Type 1 diabetes patients in all four CD4+ subsets.

These receptors have no known antigen. Every isolated RNA sample was fully reverse transcribed, so sequencing captured expressed TCRB transcripts. The table came from immunoSEQ multiplex PCR; TCRdb's copy has only in-frame clones and leaves some out. The repertoire consists of 600,000 or so clones, with 9.5% to 15% occurring once and the leading ten covering more than 0.1%. Sequenced material: naive CD4+ T cells from blood. The receptors originated from a man aged 25-45 years with type 1 diabetes.

This rearrangement joins TRBV30 to TRBJ2-5; the match to TRBD2 covers 9 bases. CDR3 length equals 14 residues. V lost 3 bases and J lost 5; bases outside the gene matches: 7. The germline gives CDR1 GTSNPN, CDR2 SVGIG (reference sequence). CDR3: CAWSPRGGRETQYF. CDR3 sequence (DNA): TGTGCCTGGAGCCCGCGGGGGGGCCGGGAGACCCAGTACTTC.

This chain uses TRBV6-5 with TRBJ2-7; 8 bases are a match to TRBD1. The CDR3 spans 13 residues. J was trimmed by 3 bases and V by 5 bases; bases with no gene match: 3. Germline V gene lookup returns CDR1 MNHEY and CDR2 SVGAGI. CDR3 bases: TGTGCCAGCAGTGTGACAGGGGACTACGAGCAGTACTTC. Protein sequence: CASSVTGDYEQYF.

The chain combines TRBV5-1 with TRBJ2-7; D tentatively fits TRBD1 or TRBD2 (5 bases each). V lost 0 bases and J lost 5, with 12 bases in between. The CDR3 spans 14 residues. From germline, CDR1 is SGHRS and CDR2 YFSETQ. The CDR3 region has the DNA TGCGCCAGCAGCTTGGGGGTGGGACCCCACGAGCAGTACTTC. This gives the protein CASSLGVGPHEQYF.

The chain joins TRBV10-3 to TRBJ2-1; D may be TRBD2 (6 bases). The germline gives CDR1 ENHRY, CDR2 SYGVKD. This CDR3 has 13 amino acids. The V end lost 0 bases, the J end lost 7 bases, and 7 bases lay between the germline ends. The CDR3 DNA is TGTGCCATCAGTGAGTCTGGGGGGAATGAGCAGTTCTTC. Protein product: CAISESGGNEQFF.

This rearrangement joins TRBV19 to TRBJ2-5; D is tentatively TRBD1 or TRBD2 (5 bases each). Germline V gene data show CDR1 as LNHDA and CDR2 as SQIVND (reference sequence). The CDR3 length is 15 residues. V lost 3 bases to trimming and J lost 3 bases, with 14 bases between them. The CDR3 here is CASSMGRRHEETQYF. DNA of the CDR3: TGTGCCAGTAGTATGGGACGGAGACATGAAGAGACCCAGTACTTC. Using reference TRBV19 and TRBJ2-5 for the parts outside the CDR3, the full variable domain is DGGITQSPKYLFRKEGQNVTLSCEQNLNHDAMYWYRQDPGQGLRLIYYSQIVNDFQKGDIAEGYSVSREKKESFPLTVTSAQKNPTAFYLCASSMGRRHEETQYFGPGTRLLVL.

This clone was seen a handful of times. This same CDR3 is encoded by further DNA sequences in the sample. The genes are TRBV6-5 and TRBJ2-5; a possible D gene is TRBD1 (6 bases). The CDR3 has 13 amino acids. V dropped 8 bases and J dropped 5 bases, with 15 bases sitting between them. Germline CDR1 and CDR2: MNHEY and SVGAGI. CDR3 bases: TGTGCCAGCCGGAAGACAGGTCGCGAGACCCAGTACTTC. The encoded protein is CASRKTGRETQYF.